This T cell receptor beta chain was sequenced in a study of CD8+ T cells in alopecia areata. As the sequencing template, cDNA was produced by extracting RNA and reverse transcribing it. Profiling relied on immunoSEQ multiplex PCR, and the TCRdb table lists in-frame clones only, not all of them. The data contain about 160,000 clones, roughly two thirds of them singletons. This CDR3 is built from 14 residues. Germline assignment: CDR1 GTSNPN and CDR2 SVGIG (reference sequence). Trimming removed 1 base at V and 11 bases at J, with 18 bases between. The treatment was: oral pan-JAK inhibitor, 5-10 mg twice daily.

Sequenced here: CD4+ T cells sorted from blood, sampled at week 4, from a patient treated with tofacitinib. The V gene is TRBV30, the J gene TRBJ1-5; maybe TRBD1 (6 bases). The sequence was collected from a human donor with alopecia areata. The CDR3: CAWSGGPAGMAQHF. The CDR3 DNA sequence: TGTGCCTGGAGTGGGGGGCCTGCCGGAATGGCCCAGCATTTT.